These 9 T cell receptor beta chains share one sample of origin, sequenced in a study of shared T cell receptors in the human thymus (dated by TCRdb to the early 2020s). The library was obtained by the immunoSEQ multiplex PCR assay. Held by TCRdb, this immuneACCESS table contains in-frame sequences only and omits some clones. Under half of the omission traces to an unresolved V gene where checked; the cause of the rest is unknown. Present in this sample are roughly 410,000 clones, roughly 94% of which were seen just once. The ten biggest clones cover approximately 0.018% of the sample. The sample was thymocytes. These receptors all stem from a human donor.

This rearrangement joins TRBV5-5 to TRBJ1-4; unclear D gene. Germline loops: CDR1 SGHKS, CDR2 YYEKEE (reference sequence). Trimming pared 3 bases from V and 2 bases from J, leaving 14 bases between. This CDR3 has 16 residues. CDR3 in amino acids: CASSYQVEATNEKLFF. The CDR3 DNA sequence: TGTGCCAGCAGCTACCAGGTCGAGGCCACTAATGAAAAACTGTTTTTT.

The chain is built from TRBV7-2 and TRBJ1-4; D is perhaps TRBD1 (5 bases). The CDR3 runs to 17 residues. The germline CDR1 and CDR2 sequences are SGHTA and FQGNSA. Trimming pared 2 bases from V and 3 bases from J, leaving 16 bases between. The CDR3 here is CASSLFSGLGANEKLFF. The CDR3 DNA is TGTGCCAGCAGCTTATTTTCAGGCCTAGGGGCTAATGAAAAACTGTTTTTT.

This rearrangement joins TRBV28 to TRBJ2-3; 8 positions agree with TRBD2. V shed 8 bases and J 2 bases; nucleotides not matched to a gene: 6. The CDR3 is made up of 14 amino acids. Germline loops: CDR1 MDHEN, CDR2 SYDVKM. The CDR3 here is CASRSGGNTDTQYF. CDR3 nucleotides: TGTGCCAGCCGCTCGGGGGGGAACACAGATACGCAGTATTTT.

This sequence joins TRBV18 and TRBJ2-7; weak D call: TRBD2 (5 bases). Trimming stripped 1 base from V and 1 base from J, with 14 bases between. Germline-derived CDR1 and CDR2 are KGHSH and LQKENI. The CDR3 extends over 16 amino acids. CDR3 nucleotide sequence: TGTGCCAGCTCACCACGTGTCGCTAGCAGATCCTACGAGCAGTACTTC. Translated: CASSPRVASRSYEQYF.

The chain recombines TRBV29-1 with TRBJ2-5; 7 nucleotides match TRBD2. The ends lost 0 bases at V and 2 bases at J; junction bases unmatched: 3. CDR3 length: 14 residues. Germline V gene data show CDR1 as SQVTM and CDR2 as ANQGSEA. CDR3 sequence: CSVEERAGQETQYF. The DNA of the CDR3 is TGCAGCGTTGAAGAACGAGCGGGACAAGAGACCCAGTACTTC.

The gene calls are TRBV10-2 and TRBJ1-2, with a possible D match to TRBD1 (5 bases). From germline, CDR1 is WSHSY and CDR2 SAAADI. CDR3 length: 18 residues. Trimming cost V 3 bases and J 2 bases, with 22 bases left between them. In nucleotides, the CDR3 is TGCGCCAGCAGTGAAAGCCCTAAGGACAAACGATACAACTATGGCTACACCTTC. It specifies CASSESPKDKRYNYGYTF.

The rearrangement joins TRBV27 to TRBJ1-1; the D is unclear. The CDR3 consists of 14 residues. Germline lookup yields CDR1 MNHEY and CDR2 SMNVEV (reference sequence). V lost 6 bases, J lost 4 bases, and 15 bases lay in between. The CDR3 loop reads CASRPLGDGTEAFF. DNA for the CDR3: TGTGCCAGCAGGCCTTTAGGTGACGGCACTGAAGCTTTCTTT.

CDR3 loop: CASSAHGSTDTQYF. The CDR3 DNA sequence: TGTGCCAGCAGCGCCCACGGTAGCACAGATACGCAGTATTTT. The rearrangement joins TRBV9 to TRBJ2-3; D is ambiguous. CDR3 size: 14 residues. V was shortened by 3 bases and J by 0 bases, with 8 bases between the two germline ends. CDR1 SGDLS and CDR2 YYNGEE come from the germline V gene. Based on the CDR3 plus reference TRBV9 and TRBJ2-3, the full variable domain is DSGVTQTPKHLITATGQRVTLRCSPRSGDLSVYWYQQSLDQGLQFLIQYYNGEERAKGNILERFSAQQFPDLHSELNLSSLELGDSALYFCASSAHGSTDTQYFGPGTRLTVL.

This CDR3 reads CASSRSGKTGNTIYF. The CDR3 bases are TGTGCCAGCTCGCGTTCAGGGAAAACTGGAAACACCATATATTTT. This chain connects TRBV18 to TRBJ1-3, with D possibly matching TRBD1 (5 bases). Deletions cut 6 bases from V and 2 bases from J, with 14 bases between. CDR3 size: 15 residues. Germline loops: CDR1 KGHSH, CDR2 LQKENI.